The T cell receptor (beta chain) described here comes from a study of type 1 regulatory T cells. Overall study: This in vitro CD4 product, T-allo10, is enriched for Tr1 cells and alloantigen-specific. Study-level points and caveats: Type 1 regulatory T cells had a more restricted TCR repertoire than non-type 1 regulatory T cells.

With regard to this clonotype: Antigen unknown.

TCRdb redid the calling of the reads with MiXCR, one entry per CDR3 protein. Here the sample spans tens of thousands of distinct CDR3 sequences, around 20% being singletons. The specimen sequenced was cultured type 1 regulatory T (Tr1) cells, either the whole culture or a sorted fraction (not recorded which). The sequence was collected from a human donor in good health.

The CDR3 loop is CANQGFKEQFF. CDR3 bases: TGTGCCAACCAGGGATTCAAAGAGCAGTTCTTC. The rearrangement links TRBV3-1 to TRBJ2-1; D may be TRBD1 (5 bases). Germline V CDR1 and CDR2: LGHDT, YNNKEL (reference sequence). Trimming took 10 bases from V and 10 from J, leaving 14 bases between them. This CDR3 has 11 residues.